This entry lists 16 T cell receptor beta chains sequenced from one sample in a study of blood T cell repertoires in COVID-19. Repertoires were generated with immunoSEQ multiplex PCR, while TCRdb's copy carries only in-frame clones and drops some. The table has about 100,000 clones, 80% seen once. Sequencing used peripheral blood. The receptors come from a woman between 70 and 85 years old with acute or convalescent COVID-19.

The V call is TRBV7-9, the J call TRBJ1-1; a weak D match, TRBD1 (6 bases). Trimming shortened V by 6 bases and J by 1 base, and 12 bases separated the two germline ends. This CDR3 spans 14 amino acids. Germline CDR1 and CDR2: SEHNR and FQNEAQ (reference sequence). CDR3 residues: CASRQPGQNTEAFF. CDR3 DNA sequence: TGTGCCAGCAGGCAACCGGGACAGAACACTGAAGCTTTCTTT.

This rearrangement joins TRBV6-2 or TRBV6-3 to TRBJ2-1, with D possibly being TRBD2 (7 bases). The germline CDR1 and CDR2 sequences are MNHEY and SVGEGT. This CDR3 has 15 residues. Deletions cut 4 bases from V and 4 bases from J, with 14 bases between. This CDR3 reads CASSSTGGLYNEQFF. As DNA, the CDR3 is TGTGCCAGCAGTTCCACGGGGGGCTTGTACAATGAGCAGTTCTTC.

J is TRBJ2-3 and V is TRBV6-5, with 7 bases lining up with TRBD1. With V trimmed by 11 bases and J by 5 bases, 13 bases remained unmatched. The germline V gene encodes CDR1 MNHEY and CDR2 SVGAGI. CDR3 length: 14 amino acids. CDR3 residues: CAGKPDRIQDTQYF. The CDR3 region has the DNA TGTGCCGGCAAACCGGACAGGATTCAAGATACGCAGTATTTT.

This chain uses TRBV7-9 with TRBJ2-3, with 14 bases lining up with TRBD2. CDR3 length equals 18 residues. J was trimmed by 0 bases and V by 2 bases; bases with no gene match: 4. Germline loops: CDR1 SEHNR, CDR2 FQNEAQ (reference sequence). The CDR3, as DNA: TGTGCCAGCAGCTTACGACTAGCGGGGGGGCCGAGCACAGATACGCAGTATTTT. Amino acid sequence: CASSLRLAGGPSTDTQYF. Looking up the rest from reference TRBV7-9 and TRBJ2-3 gives the full variable domain: DTGVSQNPRHKITKRGQNVTFRCDPISEHNRLYWYRQTLGQGPEFLTYFQNEAQLEKSRLLSDRFSAERPKGSFSTLEIQRTEQGDSAMYLCASSLRLAGGPSTDTQYFGPGTRLTVL.

The CDR3 reads CASSYSKKRGEYEQFF. The CDR3 nucleotides are TGTGCCAGCAGTTACTCGAAAAAGCGGGGGGAGTATGAGCAGTTCTTC. The rearrangement links TRBV6-2 or TRBV6-3 to TRBJ2-1, with TRBD2 matching 9 bases. Trimming cost V 0 bases and J 8 bases; bases outside gene matches: 8. The CDR3 extends over 16 amino acids. Germline CDR1 reads MNHEY; CDR2 reads SVGEGT.

This clone was detected only once. The chain employs TRBV4-1 and TRBJ2-3; 12 positions match TRBD2. The germline V gene has CDR1 MGHRA and CDR2 YSYEKL. The CDR3 sequence is 16 residues long. The V and J ends lost 0 bases and 6 bases, in that order; junction bases with no gene match: 4. The CDR3 DNA sequence: TGCGCCAGCAGCCAAGAGATCCTAGCGGGGGGGGATACGCAGTATTTT. Protein sequence: CASSQEILAGGDTQYF.

The count of this clone is one. The chain couples TRBV6-5 to TRBJ1-3; tentatively, D is TRBD1 (5 bases). The CDR3 extends over 15 amino acids. The V end lost 6 bases, the J end lost 0 bases, and 12 bases lay between the germline ends. Germline-derived CDR1 and CDR2 are MNHEY and SVGAGI. CDR3 protein: CASSPRAYSGNTIYF. In DNA, the CDR3 is TGTGCCAGCAGCCCCAGGGCTTACTCTGGAAACACCATATATTTT.

The count of this clone is one. The rearrangement links TRBV19 to TRBJ2-3, with D perhaps TRBD1 (6 bases). The CDR3 spans 14 residues. The V end lost 6 bases, the J end lost 5 bases, and 15 bases lay between the germline ends. Germline CDR1 is LNHDA and CDR2 is SQIVND (reference sequence). The CDR3 loop reads CASRPIQGLDTQYF. The CDR3 DNA is TGTGCCAGTAGACCTATACAGGGTTTAGATACGCAGTATTTT. Full variable domain (remainder filled in from reference TRBV19 and TRBJ2-3): DGGITQSPKYLFRKEGQNVTLSCEQNLNHDAMYWYRQDPGQGLRLIYYSQIVNDFQKGDIAEGYSVSREKKESFPLTVTSAQKNPTAFYLCASRPIQGLDTQYFGPGTRLTVL.

This chain links TRBV30 with TRBJ1-1; D gene ambiguous. CDR1 and CDR2 from the germline V gene are GTSNPN and SVGIG (reference sequence). This CDR3 comprises 13 residues. The V end lost 0 bases, the J end lost 4 bases, and 9 bases lay between the germline ends. The CDR3 protein is CAWSVVRSTEAFF. In nucleotides, the CDR3 is TGTGCCTGGAGTGTGGTTCGTAGCACTGAAGCTTTCTTT.

The chain couples TRBV6-1 to TRBJ2-3; a weak D match, TRBD1 (6 bases). Per the germline V gene, CDR1 is MNHNS and CDR2 is SASEGT. CDR3 length: 12 amino acids. The germline V and J ends were trimmed by 7 bases and 4 bases, with 9 bases remaining between them. The chain's CDR3 is CASTGVSDTQYF. CDR3 bases: TGTGCCAGCACAGGGGTCTCAGATACGCAGTATTTT.

This chain links TRBV6-5 with TRBJ1-3; D perhaps matches TRBD1 (6 bases). The CDR3 spans 15 residues. The germline gives CDR1 MNHEY, CDR2 SVGAGI. Trimming took 6 bases from V and 3 from J, leaving 15 bases between them. CDR3 sequence reads: CASSDTGIGGNTIYF. The DNA of the CDR3 is TGTGCCAGCAGCGATACAGGGATAGGTGGAAACACCATATATTTT.

The V and J genes are TRBV11-2 and TRBJ2-7; no clear D. This CDR3 is built from 12 residues. Germline values: CDR1 SGHAT, CDR2 FQNNGV. Trimming took 5 bases from V and 3 from J, leaving 8 bases between them. The CDR3 loop is CASSPSYYEQYF. CDR3 DNA: TGTGCCAGCAGCCCCTCCTACTACGAGCAGTACTTC.

This rearrangement joins TRBV13 to TRBJ1-1, with D hard to call. V lost 0 bases and J 0 bases, leaving 11 bases between the germline ends. Per germline, CDR1 PRHDT and CDR2 FYEKMQ (reference sequence). The CDR3 is 16 amino acids. In DNA form, the CDR3 reads TGTGCCAGCAGCTTAGGAGTGGGCCCGCTGAACACTGAAGCTTTCTTT. Translation: CASSLGVGPLNTEAFF.

The chain has TRBV4-2 and TRBJ1-2; D is perhaps TRBD1 (6 bases). The CDR3 covers 13 residues. CDR1 and CDR2 (germline): LGHNA, YNFKEQ. The V and J ends lost 5 bases and 3 bases respectively, with 10 bases between them. CDR3 nucleotides: TGTGCCAGCAGCATAGGACAGTACTATGGCTACACCTTC. Amino acid sequence: CASSIGQYYGYTF.

There are many counts of this clone. The chain combines TRBV7-8 with TRBJ1-2, with 9 bases lining up with TRBD1. V was clipped by 6 bases and J by 5 bases; unmatched bases: 7. CDR1 is SGHVS and CDR2 is FQNEAQ in the germline V gene. This CDR3 is built from 14 residues. The DNA of the CDR3 is TGTGCCAGCAGACCGGGACAGGGAATATATGGCTACACCTTC. It is translated as CASRPGQGIYGYTF.

This clone was detected a few times. The V call is TRBV5-1, the J call TRBJ1-2; 9 positions agree with TRBD1. Trimming removed 2 bases from V and 5 bases from J; junction bases left unmatched: 4. The CDR3 length is 14 residues. Germline V gene data show CDR1 as SGHRS and CDR2 as YFSETQ. The CDR3 here is CASSLGDREYGYTF. CDR3 bases: TGCGCCAGCAGCTTAGGGGACAGGGAATATGGCTACACCTTC.